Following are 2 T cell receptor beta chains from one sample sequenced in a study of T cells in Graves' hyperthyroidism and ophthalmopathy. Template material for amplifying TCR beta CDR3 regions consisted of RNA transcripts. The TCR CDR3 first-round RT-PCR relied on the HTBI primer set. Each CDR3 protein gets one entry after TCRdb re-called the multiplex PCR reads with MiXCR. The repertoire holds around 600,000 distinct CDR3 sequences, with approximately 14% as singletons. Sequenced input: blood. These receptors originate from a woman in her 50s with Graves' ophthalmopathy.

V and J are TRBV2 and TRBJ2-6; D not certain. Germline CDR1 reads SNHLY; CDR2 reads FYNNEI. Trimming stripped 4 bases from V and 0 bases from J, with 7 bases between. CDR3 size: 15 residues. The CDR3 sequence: CASSAGVSGANVLTF. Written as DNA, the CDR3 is TGTGCCAGCAGTGCTGGGGTCTCTGGGGCCAACGTCCTGACTTTC.

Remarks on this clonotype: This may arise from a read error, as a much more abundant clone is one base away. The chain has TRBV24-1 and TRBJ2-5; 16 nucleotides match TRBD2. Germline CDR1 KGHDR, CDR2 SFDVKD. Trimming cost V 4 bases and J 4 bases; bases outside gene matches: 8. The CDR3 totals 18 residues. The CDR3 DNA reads TGTGCCACCAGTGACCCGGGACTAGCGGGAGGGCCTCGAGAGACCCAGTACTTC. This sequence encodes CATSDPGLAGGPRETQYF.